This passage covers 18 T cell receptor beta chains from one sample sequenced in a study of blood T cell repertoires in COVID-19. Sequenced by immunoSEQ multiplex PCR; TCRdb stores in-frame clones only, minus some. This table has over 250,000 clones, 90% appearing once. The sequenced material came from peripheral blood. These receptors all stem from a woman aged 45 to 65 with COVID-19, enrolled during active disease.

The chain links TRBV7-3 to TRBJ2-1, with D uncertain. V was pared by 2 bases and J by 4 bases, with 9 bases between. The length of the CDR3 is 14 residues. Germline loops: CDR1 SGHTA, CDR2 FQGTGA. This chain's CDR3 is CASSLRPEYNEQFF. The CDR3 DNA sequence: TGTGCCAGCAGCTTACGTCCAGAATACAATGAGCAGTTCTTC.

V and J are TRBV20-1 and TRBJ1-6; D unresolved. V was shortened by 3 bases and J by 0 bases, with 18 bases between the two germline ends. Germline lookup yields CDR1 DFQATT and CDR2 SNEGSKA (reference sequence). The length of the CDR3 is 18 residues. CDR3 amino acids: CSASEGLAQSSYNSPLHF. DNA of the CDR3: TGCAGTGCTAGTGAGGGTTTAGCCCAGAGCTCCTATAATTCACCCCTCCACTTT.

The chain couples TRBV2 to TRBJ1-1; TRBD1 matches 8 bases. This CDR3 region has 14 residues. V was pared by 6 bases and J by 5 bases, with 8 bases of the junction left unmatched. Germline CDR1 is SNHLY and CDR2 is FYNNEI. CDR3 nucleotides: TGTGCCAGCAGGGGTTTTGGACAGGGAACTGAAGCTTTCTTT. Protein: CASRGFGQGTEAFF.

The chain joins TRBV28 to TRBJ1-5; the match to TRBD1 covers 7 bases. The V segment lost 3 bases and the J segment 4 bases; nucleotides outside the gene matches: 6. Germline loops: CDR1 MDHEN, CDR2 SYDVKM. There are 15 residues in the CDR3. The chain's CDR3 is CASSFLGQMNQPQHF. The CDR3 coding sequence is TGTGCCAGCAGTTTCCTGGGACAGATGAATCAGCCCCAGCATTTT.

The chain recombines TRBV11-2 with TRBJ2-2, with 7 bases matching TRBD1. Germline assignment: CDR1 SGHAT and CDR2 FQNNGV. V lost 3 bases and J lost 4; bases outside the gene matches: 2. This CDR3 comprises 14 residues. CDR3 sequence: CASSFAGGTGELFF. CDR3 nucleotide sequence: TGTGCCAGCAGCTTTGCAGGGGGCACCGGGGAGCTGTTTTTT.

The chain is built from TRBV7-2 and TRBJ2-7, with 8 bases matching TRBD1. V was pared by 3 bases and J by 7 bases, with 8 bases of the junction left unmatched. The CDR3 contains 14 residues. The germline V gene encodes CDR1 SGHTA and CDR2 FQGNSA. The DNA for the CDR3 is TGTGCCAGCAGCTTTCCGACAGGGGCTGAAGAGCAGTACTTC. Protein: CASSFPTGAEEQYF. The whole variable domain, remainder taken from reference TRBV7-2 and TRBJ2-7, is GAGVSQSPSNKVTEKGKDVELRCDPISGHTALYWYRQSLGQGLEFLIYFQGNSAPDKSGLPSDRFSAERTGGSVSTLTIQRTQQEDSAVYLCASSFPTGAEEQYFGPGTRLTVT.

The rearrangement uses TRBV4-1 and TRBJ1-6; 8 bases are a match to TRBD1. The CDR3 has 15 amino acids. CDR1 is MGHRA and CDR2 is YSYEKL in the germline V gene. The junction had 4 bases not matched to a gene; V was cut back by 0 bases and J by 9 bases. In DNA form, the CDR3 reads TGCGCCAGCAGCCAAGAGGGGGACAGGACTTCACCCCTCCACTTT. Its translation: CASSQEGDRTSPLHF.

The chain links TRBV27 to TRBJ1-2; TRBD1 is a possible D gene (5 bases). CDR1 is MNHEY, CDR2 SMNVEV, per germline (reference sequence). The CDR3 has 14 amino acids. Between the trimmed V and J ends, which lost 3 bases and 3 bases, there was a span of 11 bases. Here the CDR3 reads CASSFFGGDYGYTF. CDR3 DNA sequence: TGTGCCAGCAGTTTTTTCGGGGGGGACTATGGCTACACCTTC.

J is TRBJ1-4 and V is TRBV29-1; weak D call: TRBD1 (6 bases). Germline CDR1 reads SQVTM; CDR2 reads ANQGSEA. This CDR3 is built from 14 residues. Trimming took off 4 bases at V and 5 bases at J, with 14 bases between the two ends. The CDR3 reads CSVAHRAGNEKLFF. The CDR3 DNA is TGCAGCGTTGCACACAGGGCAGGGAATGAAAAACTGTTTTTT.

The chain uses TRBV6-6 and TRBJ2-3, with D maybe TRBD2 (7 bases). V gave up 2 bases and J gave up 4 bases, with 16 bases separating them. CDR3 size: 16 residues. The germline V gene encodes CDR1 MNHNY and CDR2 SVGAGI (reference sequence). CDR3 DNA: TGTGCCAGCAGTTACCGAGGGGGAGGGATCGCAGATACGCAGTATTTT. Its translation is CASSYRGGGIADTQYF.

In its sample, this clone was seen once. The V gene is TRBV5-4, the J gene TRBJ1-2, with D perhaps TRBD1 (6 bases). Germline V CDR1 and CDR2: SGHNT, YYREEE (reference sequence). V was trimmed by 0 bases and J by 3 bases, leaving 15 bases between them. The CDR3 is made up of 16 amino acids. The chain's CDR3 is CASSLGSGQSDYGYTF. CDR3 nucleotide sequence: TGTGCCAGCAGCTTGGGCAGCGGACAGAGCGACTATGGCTACACCTTC.

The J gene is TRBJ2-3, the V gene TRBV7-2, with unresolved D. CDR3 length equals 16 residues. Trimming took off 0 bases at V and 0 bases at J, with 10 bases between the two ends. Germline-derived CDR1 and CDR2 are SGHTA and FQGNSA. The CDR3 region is CASSLALARSTDTQYF. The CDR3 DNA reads TGTGCCAGCAGCTTAGCGCTCGCGAGAAGCACAGATACGCAGTATTTT.

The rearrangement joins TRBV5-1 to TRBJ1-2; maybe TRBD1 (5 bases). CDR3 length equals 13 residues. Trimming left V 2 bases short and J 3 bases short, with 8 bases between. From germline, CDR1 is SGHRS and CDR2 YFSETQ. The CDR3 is CASSFDSDYGYTF. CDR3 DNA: TGCGCCAGCAGCTTCGACAGTGACTATGGCTACACCTTC.

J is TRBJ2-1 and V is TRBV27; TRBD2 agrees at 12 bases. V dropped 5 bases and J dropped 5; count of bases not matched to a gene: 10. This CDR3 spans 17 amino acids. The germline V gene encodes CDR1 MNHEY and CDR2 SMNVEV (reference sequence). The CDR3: CASSKVPGLAGNNEQFF. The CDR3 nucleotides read TGTGCCAGCAGTAAGGTTCCCGGACTAGCGGGGAACAATGAGCAGTTCTTC.

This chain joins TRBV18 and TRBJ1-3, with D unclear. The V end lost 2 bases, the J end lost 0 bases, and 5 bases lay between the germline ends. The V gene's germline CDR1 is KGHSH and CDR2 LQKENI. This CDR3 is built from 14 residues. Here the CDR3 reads CASSPEHSGNTIYF. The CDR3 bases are TGTGCCAGCTCACCAGAGCACTCTGGAAACACCATATATTTT.

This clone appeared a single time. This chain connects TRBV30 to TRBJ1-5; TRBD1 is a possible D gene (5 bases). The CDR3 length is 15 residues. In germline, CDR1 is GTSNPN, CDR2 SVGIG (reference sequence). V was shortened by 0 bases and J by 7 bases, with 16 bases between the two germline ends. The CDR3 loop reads CAWSVAGRGAQPQHF. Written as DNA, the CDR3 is TGTGCCTGGAGTGTAGCAGGGCGCGGGGCGCAGCCCCAGCATTTT. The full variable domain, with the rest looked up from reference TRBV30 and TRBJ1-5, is SQTIHQWPATLVQPVGSPLSLECTVEGTSNPNLYWYRQAAGRGLQLLFYSVGIGQISSEVPQNLSASRPQDRQFILSSKKLLLSDSGFYLCAWSVAGRGAQPQHFGDGTRLSIL.

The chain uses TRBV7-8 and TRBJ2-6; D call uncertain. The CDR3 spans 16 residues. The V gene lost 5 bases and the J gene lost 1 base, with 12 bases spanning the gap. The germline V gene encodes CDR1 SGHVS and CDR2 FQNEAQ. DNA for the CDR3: TGTGCCAGCAGCAACCCTAAGATTTCTGGGGCCAACGTCCTGACTTTC. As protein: CASSNPKISGANVLTF. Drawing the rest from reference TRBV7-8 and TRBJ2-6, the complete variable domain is GAGVSQSPRYKVAKRGQDVALRCDPISGHVSLFWYQQALGQGPEFLTYFQNEAQLDKSGLPSDRFFAERPEGSVSTLKIQRTQQEDSAVYLCASSNPKISGANVLTFGAGSRLTVL.

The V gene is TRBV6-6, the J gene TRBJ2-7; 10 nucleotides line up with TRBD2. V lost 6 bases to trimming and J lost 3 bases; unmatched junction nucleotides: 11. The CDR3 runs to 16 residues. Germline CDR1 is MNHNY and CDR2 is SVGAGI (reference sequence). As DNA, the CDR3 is TGTGCCAGCAGATTCGTTAGCGGGAGGTGGGACTACGAGCAGTACTTC. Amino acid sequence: CASRFVSGRWDYEQYF.